This T cell receptor beta chain is drawn from a study of OX40 agonist ivuxolimab in advanced cancers. Study-wide background: Patients received intravenous ivuxolimab every 2 weeks at 0.01 to 10 mg/kg. Study-wide points: Undetermined was the antigen specificity of the expanded peripheral T cells. On average, a greater number of expanded clones characterised CD8+ T cells relative to CD4+. Also present in some nonresponders was a low level of normalized T-cell clonal expansion.

Of note for this clone: Its target is unknown.

Clones were sequenced by immunoSEQ multiplex PCR, and TCRdb holds only the in-frame ones, with some missing. The profile shows tens of thousands of clones, about 88% of them singletons. CDR1 and CDR2 (germline): SGHRS, YFSETQ. The germline V and J ends were trimmed by 0 bases and 7 bases, with 9 bases remaining between them. The CDR3 runs 13 residues. The starting material was CD4+ or CD8+ T cells sorted from blood, obtained in a trial of the OX40 agonist ivuxolimab. This chain connects TRBV5-1 to TRBJ2-3; D gene uncertain. The TCR comes from an adult with an advanced solid tumor such as melanoma, head and neck, liver or kidney cancer. The CDR3 nucleotides are TGCGCCAGCAGCTTGGCCGACCGAAATACGCAGTATTTT. Translating it yields CASSLADRNTQYF.